This T cell receptor (beta chain) was identified in a study of cytomegalovirus exposure and HLA in healthy donors. CDR1 and CDR2 from the germline V gene are LNHDA and SQIVND (reference sequence). CDR3 length: 14 residues. V lost 6 bases to trimming and J lost 5 bases; unmatched junction nucleotides: 7. Vbeta (60) and Jbeta (13) primers were used in the PCR. Repertoires were generated with immunoSEQ multiplex PCR, while TCRdb's copy carries only in-frame clones and drops some. The sample lists approximately 91,000 clones; under 75% were seen once. Sequencing was performed on PBMCs. The chain employs TRBV19 and TRBJ1-1; TRBD1 matches at 9 bases. This TCR derives from a female donor in good health and CMV-seronegative. The CDR3 DNA reads TGTGCCAGTAGCCCCGGACAGGGGCAGACTGAAGCTTTCTTT. Amino acid sequence: CASSPGQGQTEAFF.